This T cell receptor (beta chain) is from a study of immune heterogeneity within non-small cell lung tumors. Study details: Classification of the tumors gave several squamous cell carcinomas, around 9 non-squamous carcinomas and 1 not otherwise specified. Whole-study findings and limits: A moderate but significant correlation was observed between local T-cell clonality and local tumor mutational burden (R around 0.35). Recurrence of identical dominant CDR3 beta clonotypes was observed across tumor sites within a patient, alongside site-unique high-frequency clones.

Template material for each sample was about 560 ng of bulk tumor genomic DNA. Several biopsies were spaced far apart within each primary tumor and obtained as surgery took place. It was patients with untreated, newly diagnosed non-small cell lung cancer who underwent curative surgery. Sample donors consisted of newly diagnosed non-small cell lung cancer patients who were undergoing surgery with curative intent. V was cut by 4 bases and J by 7 bases, with 12 bases left in between. This CDR3 is 13 amino acids long. Germline CDR1 reads MNHEY; CDR2 reads SMNVEV (reference sequence). With regard to this clonotype: What it recognizes is unknown. A read error may be the cause here, since a much bigger clone is one base away. Here the CDR3 omits its conserved ending phenylalanine or tryptophan, so a read error is the likely source.

Amplification of the TCR beta CDR3 was achieved through multiplex PCR with 32 V and 13 J primers. In TCRdb, the multiplex PCR reads were re-called with MiXCR into one record per CDR3 protein. The profile covers 14,000 to 15,000 distinct CDR3 sequences, with 28% appearing a single time and roughly 5.2% taken by the ten largest. The sequenced sample consisted of lung tumor tissue. The V and J genes are TRBV27 and TRBJ2-3; D is perhaps TRBD2 (5 bases). This TCR was sampled from a middle-aged man with non-small cell lung cancer. The CDR3 DNA follows: TGTGCCAGCAGTTCACCCAGAGGGAATACGCAGTATCTT. Amino acid sequence: CASSSPRGNTQYL.